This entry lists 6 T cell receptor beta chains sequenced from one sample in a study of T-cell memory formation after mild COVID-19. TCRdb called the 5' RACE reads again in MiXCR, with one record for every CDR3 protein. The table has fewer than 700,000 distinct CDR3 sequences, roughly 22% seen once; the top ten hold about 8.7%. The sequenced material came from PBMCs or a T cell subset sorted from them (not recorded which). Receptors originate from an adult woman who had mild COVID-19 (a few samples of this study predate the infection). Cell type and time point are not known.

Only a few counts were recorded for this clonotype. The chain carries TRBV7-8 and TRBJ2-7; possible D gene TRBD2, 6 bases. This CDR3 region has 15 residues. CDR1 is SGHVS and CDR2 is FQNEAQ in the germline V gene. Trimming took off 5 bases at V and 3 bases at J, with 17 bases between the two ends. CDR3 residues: CASSHRGDSGYEQYF. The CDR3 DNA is TGTGCCAGCAGCCACCGTGGAGATAGCGGCTACGAGCAGTACTTC.

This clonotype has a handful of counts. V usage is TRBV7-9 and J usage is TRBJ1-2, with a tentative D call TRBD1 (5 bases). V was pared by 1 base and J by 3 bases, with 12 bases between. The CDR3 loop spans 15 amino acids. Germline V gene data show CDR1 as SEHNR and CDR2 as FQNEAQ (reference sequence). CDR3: CASSLGRGNYYGYTF. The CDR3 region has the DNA TGTGCCAGCAGCTTAGGCCGGGGGAACTACTATGGCTACACCTTC.

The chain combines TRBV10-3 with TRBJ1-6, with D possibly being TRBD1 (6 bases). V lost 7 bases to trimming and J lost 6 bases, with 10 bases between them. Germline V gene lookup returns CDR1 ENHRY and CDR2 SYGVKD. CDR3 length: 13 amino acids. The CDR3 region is CAIMDSLNSPLHF. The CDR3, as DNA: TGTGCCATCATGGACAGCCTTAATTCACCCCTCCACTTT.

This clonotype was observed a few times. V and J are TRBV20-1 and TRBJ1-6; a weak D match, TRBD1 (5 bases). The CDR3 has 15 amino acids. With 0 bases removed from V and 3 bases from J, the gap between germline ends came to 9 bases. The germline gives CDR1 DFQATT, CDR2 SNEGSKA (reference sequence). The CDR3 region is CSARDVTGYNSPLHF. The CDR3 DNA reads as TGCAGTGCTAGAGATGTCACAGGCTATAATTCACCCCTCCACTTT.

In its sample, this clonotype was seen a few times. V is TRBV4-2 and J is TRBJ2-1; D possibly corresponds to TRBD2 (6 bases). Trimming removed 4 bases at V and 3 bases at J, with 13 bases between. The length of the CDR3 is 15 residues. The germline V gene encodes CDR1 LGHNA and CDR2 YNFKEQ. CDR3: CASSRGGTDYNEQFF. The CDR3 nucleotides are TGTGCCAGCAGCCGCGGCGGGACTGACTACAATGAGCAGTTCTTC.

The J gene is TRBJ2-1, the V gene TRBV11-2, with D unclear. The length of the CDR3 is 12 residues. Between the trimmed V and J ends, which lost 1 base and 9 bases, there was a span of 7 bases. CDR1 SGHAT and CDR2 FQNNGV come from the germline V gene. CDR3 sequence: CASSLAWGEQFF. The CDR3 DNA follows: TGTGCCAGCAGCTTAGCGTGGGGTGAGCAGTTCTTC.